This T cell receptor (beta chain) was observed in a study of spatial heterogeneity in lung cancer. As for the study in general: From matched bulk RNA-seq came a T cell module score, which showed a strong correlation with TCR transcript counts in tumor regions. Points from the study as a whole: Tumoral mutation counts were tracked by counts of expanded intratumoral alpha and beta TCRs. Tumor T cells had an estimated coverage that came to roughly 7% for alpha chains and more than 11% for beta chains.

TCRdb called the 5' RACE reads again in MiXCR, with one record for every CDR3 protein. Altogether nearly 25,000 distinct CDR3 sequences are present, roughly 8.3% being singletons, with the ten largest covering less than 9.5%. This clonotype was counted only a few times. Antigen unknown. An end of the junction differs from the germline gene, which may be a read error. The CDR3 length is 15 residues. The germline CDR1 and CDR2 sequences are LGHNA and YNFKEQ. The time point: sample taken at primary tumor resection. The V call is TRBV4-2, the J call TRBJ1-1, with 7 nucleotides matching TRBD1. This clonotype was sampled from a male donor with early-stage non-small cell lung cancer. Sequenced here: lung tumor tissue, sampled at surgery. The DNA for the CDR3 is TGTGCCAGCAGTCAAGAAAAGCACAGGGGCACTGAAGCTTTCTTT. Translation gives CASSQEKHRGTEAFF.